Following are 5 T cell receptor beta chains from one sample sequenced in a study of T cells in Graves' hyperthyroidism and ophthalmopathy. TCR beta CDR3 regions were amplified from RNA. In the first-round RT-PCR of the TCR CDR3, the HTBI primer set was used. TCRdb ran MiXCR on the multiplex PCR reads and lists one entry per CDR3 protein. This sample has 30,000 to 35,000 distinct CDR3 sequences, with under 65% found just once. Sequences were obtained from blood. The receptor set was obtained from a middle-aged woman with Graves' ophthalmopathy.

Concerning this clonotype itself: This may arise from a read error, as a much more abundant clone is one base away. The genes are TRBV6-5 and TRBJ1-1; weak D call: TRBD1 (5 bases). Germline V gene sequence: CDR1 MNHEY, CDR2 SVGAGI. Trimming cost V 10 bases and J 0 bases, with 12 bases left between them. This CDR3 has 13 residues. The CDR3 DNA reads TGTGCCACCCAGCGGGGCATGAACACTGAAGCTTTCTTT. This sequence encodes CATQRGMNTEAFF.

This clonotype was observed at least ten times. The rearrangement uses TRBV7-6 and TRBJ1-1; D not certain. The germline CDR1 and CDR2 sequences are SGHVS and FNYEAQ. This CDR3 spans 15 amino acids. V was clipped by 1 base and J by 1 base, with 10 bases between them. CDR3 loop: CASSLGAGRNTEAFF. The DNA for the CDR3 is TGTGCCAGCAGCTTAGGGGCGGGAAGGAACACTGAAGCTTTCTTT.

J is TRBJ2-5 and V is TRBV20-1; TRBD2 matches at 14 bases. CDR1 and CDR2 from the germline V gene are DFQATT and SNEGSKA (reference sequence). CDR3 length equals 14 residues. V shed 6 bases and J 5 bases; nucleotides not matched to a gene: 5. CDR3 in DNA: TGCAGTGCCAGACTAGCGGGGGGGCTGGAGACCCAGTACTTC. It translates to CSARLAGGLETQYF.

This chain connects TRBV7-9 to TRBJ1-4; no clear D. Trimming shortened V by 5 bases and J by 4 bases, and 8 bases separated the two germline ends. CDR1 and CDR2 (germline): SEHNR, FQNEAQ (reference sequence). The CDR3 contains 13 residues. The CDR3 sequence: CASSQPNNEKLFF. The CDR3 nucleotides are TGTGCCAGCAGCCAACCAAATAATGAAAAACTGTTTTTT. The complete variable domain, with remaining parts taken from reference TRBV7-9 and TRBJ1-4, reads DTGVSQNPRHKITKRGQNVTFRCDPISEHNRLYWYRQTLGQGPEFLTYFQNEAQLEKSRLLSDRFSAERPKGSFSTLEIQRTEQGDSAMYLCASSQPNNEKLFFGSGTQLSVL.

V usage is TRBV29-1 and J usage is TRBJ2-7, with 7 nucleotides matching TRBD1. CDR3 size: 13 residues. Germline lookup yields CDR1 SQVTM and CDR2 ANQGSEA. The ends lost 4 bases at V and 1 base at J; junction bases unmatched: 4. The CDR3 bases are TGCAGCGTTGGGGGACAGTTGTCCTACGAGCAGTACTTC. It specifies CSVGGQLSYEQYF.